This T cell receptor beta chain was identified during a study of T cells in Graves' hyperthyroidism and ophthalmopathy. The sample holds one count of this clonotype. The antigen is not known. Authors of the study amplified TCR beta CDR3 regions from RNA transcripts. The HTBI primer set served for first-round RT-PCR of the TCR CDR3. TCRdb analysed the multiplex PCR reads with MiXCR anew, one entry per CDR3 protein. The table has roughly 100,000 distinct CDR3 sequences, 47% seen once. General study points: Most thyroid clonotypes that were expanded above 0.001 also turned up in blood. A median around 6.8 months before onset, the model predicted ophthalmopathy.

What was sequenced was blood. The sequence derives from a man aged 40-50 years with Graves' hyperthyroidism.

CDR3 in amino acids: CASSWGQGPYGYTF. CDR3 in DNA: TGTGCCAGCAGTTGGGGACAGGGACCCTATGGCTACACCTTC. The V gene is TRBV12-3 or TRBV12-4, the J gene TRBJ1-2; 9 positions agree with TRBD1. J lost 4 bases, V lost 4 bases, and 4 bases had no gene match. This CDR3 has 14 residues.